This T cell receptor (beta chain) was found in a study of neurological immune-mediated disorders. CDR1 is MNHEY and CDR2 is SVGAGI in the germline V gene. The CDR3 consists of 14 residues. With V trimmed by 6 bases and J by 4 bases, 6 bases remained unmatched. One entry per CDR3 protein, called by TCRdb with MiXCR from the 5' RACE reads. Of nearly 60,000 distinct CDR3 sequences listed, roughly 3.5% are singletons. This clonotype was picked up many times. Material: PBMCs. The sequence was obtained from a woman aged 55-69 years with multiple sclerosis. The rearrangement joins TRBV6-5 to TRBJ2-5, with TRBD2 matching 9 bases. DNA of the CDR3: TGTGCCAGCAGACTTCTAGCGGGGTCAGAGACCCAGTACTTC. It yields the protein CASRLLAGSETQYF.